These 29 T cell receptor beta chains share one sample of origin, sequenced in a study of T-cell reconstitution after alpha-beta-depleted transplantation in children. Unique molecular identifiers were used in preparing the TCRbeta library. MiXCR, run by TCRdb on the PCR reads, gives a single entry per CDR3 protein. The table has roughly 7,900 distinct CDR3 sequences, roughly 13% seen once. The material sequenced was PBMCs, mostly from graft donor cells, taken 60 days after TCRalphabeta/CD19-depleted stem cell transplant. The receptor set was obtained from a patient between 2 and 9 years old who had a stem cell transplant for inherited bone marrow failure, so the T cells may come from the graft donor.

The table lists this clonotype with many counts. The CDR3 loop is CASRGPANYGYTF. The CDR3 coding sequence is TGTGCCAGCAGGGGGCCCGCTAACTATGGCTACACCTTC. V is TRBV6-2 or TRBV6-3 and J is TRBJ1-2, with D maybe TRBD1 (5 bases). The CDR3 has 13 residues. The germline gives CDR1 MNHEY, CDR2 SVGEGT. With 6 bases removed from V and 0 bases from J, the gap between germline ends came to 8 bases.

Many counts were recorded for this clonotype. The chain links TRBV7-9 to TRBJ1-3; weak D call: TRBD1 (5 bases). The CDR3 has 16 residues. Germline V gene lookup returns CDR1 SEHNR and CDR2 FQNEAQ (reference sequence). The V gene lost 1 base and the J gene lost 0 bases, with 10 bases spanning the gap. CDR3: CASSLGRDFSGNTIYF. CDR3 coding DNA: TGTGCCAGCAGCTTAGGTCGGGACTTCTCTGGAAACACCATATATTTT.

This clonotype came up many times. The rearrangement uses TRBV3-1 and TRBJ1-6; D is perhaps TRBD1 (6 bases). The CDR3 has 14 amino acids. Trimming pared 4 bases from V and 7 bases from J, leaving 11 bases between. Germline V gene sequence: CDR1 LGHDT, CDR2 YNNKEL (reference sequence). CDR3 amino acids: CASSLGQLNSPLHF. CDR3 in DNA: TGTGCCAGCAGCCTCGGACAGCTAAATTCACCCCTCCACTTT.

This clonotype was observed many times. The chain links TRBV4-2 to TRBJ2-3; 11 nucleotides align to TRBD2. The CDR3 loop spans 16 amino acids. The junction had 7 bases not matched to a gene; V was cut back by 4 bases and J by 4 bases. Germline assignment: CDR1 LGHNA and CDR2 YNFKEQ. The CDR3 DNA reads as TGTGCCAGCAGCCGTATAGCGGGAGGGCCGGCAGATACGCAGTATTTT. Translation: CASSRIAGGPADTQYF.

This clonotype has ten or more counts. This chain uses TRBV29-1 with TRBJ1-4; 9 bases agree with TRBD1. With V trimmed by 4 bases and J by 7 bases, 10 bases remained unmatched. The germline CDR1 and CDR2 sequences are SQVTM and ANQGSEA. CDR3 length: 15 amino acids. The CDR3 region is CSVVAPGTGLEKLFF. The CDR3 coding sequence is TGCAGCGTTGTAGCCCCCGGGACAGGGCTTGAAAAACTGTTTTTT.

This clonotype was recorded many times. The chain recombines TRBV12-3 or TRBV12-4 with TRBJ1-2, with D possibly matching TRBD1 (5 bases). Trimming removed 4 bases from V and 4 bases from J, with 7 bases in between. The CDR3 is made up of 12 amino acids. The CDR3 coding sequence is TGTGCCAGCAGTTCCGGGGGCTATGGCTACACCTTC. It encodes CASSSGGYGYTF.

This clonotype counts as large. V is TRBV27 and J is TRBJ2-5; D possibly uses TRBD1 or TRBD2 (5 bases each). V gave up 2 bases and J gave up 5 bases, with 9 bases separating them. Germline V gives CDR1 MNHEY, CDR2 SMNVEV (reference sequence). This CDR3 is built from 13 residues. The CDR3 reads CASSLEGDETQYF. The CDR3 DNA follows: TGTGCCAGCAGTTTAGAAGGGGACGAGACCCAGTACTTC.

This clonotype was observed many times. This chain uses TRBV5-1 with TRBJ2-1, with a weak D call TRBD1 (6 bases). Germline V CDR1 and CDR2: SGHRS, YFSETQ. Trimming pared 0 bases from V and 5 bases from J, leaving 9 bases between. The CDR3 is made up of 14 amino acids. This CDR3 is CASSLEPGDNEQFF. The CDR3 bases are TGCGCCAGCAGCTTGGAACCAGGGGACAATGAGCAGTTCTTC.

This clonotype was seen a single time. The V gene is TRBV19, the J gene TRBJ2-7; D is undetermined. CDR3 length: 13 amino acids. V shed 0 bases and J shed 1 base, with 4 bases lying between them. Germline values: CDR1 LNHDA, CDR2 SQIVND (reference sequence). In DNA, the CDR3 is TGTGCCAGTAGTATAGACTATTCCTACGAGCAGTACTTC. The encoded protein is CASSIDYSYEQYF.

This clonotype was observed at least ten times. CDR3 sequence reads: CASRGSSNSPLHF. The CDR3 DNA reads TGTGCCAGCAGGGGGAGTTCCAATTCACCCCTCCACTTT. The chain joins TRBV6-2 or TRBV6-3 to TRBJ1-6; no definite D call. This CDR3 has 13 amino acids. Germline loops: CDR1 MNHEY, CDR2 SVGEGT. The V end lost 6 bases, the J end lost 7 bases, and 10 bases lay between the germline ends.

This clonotype was seen at least ten times. This chain uses TRBV9 with TRBJ2-3, with 7 bases lining up with TRBD1. The CDR3 totals 15 residues. Germline CDR1 is SGDLS and CDR2 is YYNGEE. V lost 3 bases, J lost 0 bases, and 4 bases stayed unmatched. DNA of the CDR3: TGTGCCAGCAGCGCTCGGGACAGTAGCACAGATACGCAGTATTTT. Translating gives CASSARDSSTDTQYF.

There are many counts of this clonotype. The V call is TRBV7-2, the J call TRBJ2-3; 9 bases are a match to TRBD2. The CDR3 covers 14 residues. CDR1 and CDR2 from the germline V gene are SGHTA and FQGNSA. Trimming cost V 2 bases and J 4 bases; bases outside gene matches: 1. The CDR3 sequence is CASSLQREADTQYF. CDR3 bases: TGTGCCAGCAGCTTACAGCGGGAGGCAGATACGCAGTATTTT.

The table lists this clonotype with many counts. The genes are TRBV7-9 and TRBJ1-5; D may be TRBD1 (6 bases). The CDR3 spans 15 residues. Germline V lookup: CDR1 SEHNR, CDR2 FQNEAQ (reference sequence). V was clipped by 5 bases and J by 6 bases, with 17 bases between them. For the CDR3, the DNA is TGTGCCAGCAGCCAAGCGGGGGCATTGAGTCAGCCCCAGCATTTT. It specifies CASSQAGALSQPQHF.

Concerning this clonotype itself: With a much larger clone just one base away, this may be a read error. V usage is TRBV11-2 and J usage is TRBJ2-5; TRBD2 matches 7 bases. The V gene's germline CDR1 is SGHAT and CDR2 FQNNGV. The CDR3 has 15 amino acids. The CDR3 protein is CASSRPGRSQETEYF. The CDR3 DNA follows: TGTGCCAGCAGCCGCCCCGGGAGGTCCCAAGAGACCGAGTACTTC.

There are many counts of this clonotype. The chain has TRBV5-5 and TRBJ2-1; 9 bases agree with TRBD2. Trimming removed 4 bases from V and 1 base from J; junction bases left unmatched: 3. The CDR3 spans 15 residues. The germline V gene has CDR1 SGHKS and CDR2 YYEKEE (reference sequence). This chain's CDR3 is CASSVSGSSYNEQFF. CDR3 nucleotide sequence: TGTGCCAGCAGCGTTAGCGGGAGTTCCTACAATGAGCAGTTCTTC.

In its sample, this clonotype was seen many times. V and J are TRBV20-1 and TRBJ2-1, with 9 bases fitting TRBD2. Germline V gives CDR1 DFQATT, CDR2 SNEGSKA (reference sequence). V lost 0 bases to trimming and J lost 5 bases; unmatched junction nucleotides: 5. CDR3 length: 15 residues. Here the CDR3 DNA reads TGCAGTGCTAGAGATCCCAGACTAGCGGACAATGAGCAGTTCTTC. The encoded protein is CSARDPRLADNEQFF.

This clonotype showed up many times. This chain uses TRBV25-1 with TRBJ1-5, with TRBD1 as a possible D gene (5 bases). V dropped 1 base and J dropped 4 bases, with 11 bases sitting between them. Germline V gives CDR1 MGHDK, CDR2 SYGVNS. The CDR3 runs to 15 residues. The DNA for the CDR3 is TGTGCCAGCAGTGAATCCAGGGACGGAAATCAGCCCCAGCATTTT. Translation: CASSESRDGNQPQHF.

In this sample, this clonotype turned up many times. This chain connects TRBV7-2 to TRBJ2-7; TRBD2 might be the D (5 bases). Germline CDR1 and CDR2: SGHTA and FQGNSA. The CDR3 loop spans 12 amino acids. With 2 bases removed from V and 4 bases from J, the gap between germline ends came to 6 bases. CDR3 sequence reads: CASSLWEYEQYF. CDR3 coding DNA: TGTGCCAGCAGCTTATGGGAGTACGAGCAGTACTTC.

This clonotype has a count of ten or more. The chain uses TRBV7-9 and TRBJ2-1, with 8 bases fitting TRBD1. CDR1 is SEHNR and CDR2 is FQNEAQ in the germline V gene (reference sequence). V dropped 3 bases and J dropped 9; count of bases not matched to a gene: 1. The CDR3 totals 12 residues. The CDR3 loop is CASSLTGVEQFF. CDR3 sequence (DNA): TGTGCCAGCAGCTTGACAGGGGTTGAGCAGTTCTTC.

This clonotype was recorded many times. The chain employs TRBV6-5 and TRBJ1-6; 7 bases map to TRBD1. V was clipped by 4 bases and J by 6 bases; unmatched bases: 6. From germline, CDR1 is MNHEY and CDR2 SVGAGI. The CDR3 extends over 15 amino acids. CDR3 in amino acids: CASSSQGGSNSPLHF. The CDR3 nucleotides read TGTGCCAGCAGTTCCCAGGGGGGAAGTAATTCACCCCTCCACTTT.

This rearrangement joins TRBV20-1 to TRBJ2-1; no clear D gene. Trimming took 8 bases from V and 8 from J, leaving 7 bases between them. The germline CDR1 and CDR2 sequences are DFQATT and SNEGSKA (reference sequence). The CDR3 runs to 9 residues. The CDR3 nucleotides are TGCAGTCCTTCCGATGAGCAGTTCTTC. Its protein product is CSPSDEQFF.

This clonotype was found many times. The chain uses TRBV4-1 and TRBJ2-1; 13 bases align to TRBD2. The CDR3 sequence is 18 residues long. The V gene end was trimmed by 6 bases and the J gene end by 0 bases; junction bases not matched to a gene: 8. Germline V gene lookup returns CDR1 MGHRA and CDR2 YSYEKL. CDR3 bases: TGCGCCAGCAGTCGGACTAGCGGGGGCGCAGGCTCCTACAATGAGCAGTTCTTC. Protein: CASSRTSGGAGSYNEQFF.

This clonotype was picked up many times. The CDR3: CSVEGQGLYGYTF. CDR3 bases: TGCAGCGTTGAAGGACAGGGCCTCTATGGCTACACCTTC. The rearrangement uses TRBV29-1 and TRBJ1-2, with TRBD1 identical over 7 bases. The CDR3 is made up of 13 amino acids. In germline, CDR1 is SQVTM, CDR2 ANQGSEA. J was trimmed by 4 bases and V by 1 base; bases with no gene match: 3.

This clonotype showed up many times. This chain connects TRBV11-2 to TRBJ1-1; D is undetermined. This CDR3 region has 13 residues. The germline V gene encodes CDR1 SGHAT and CDR2 FQNNGV. The V and J ends lost 5 bases and 3 bases respectively, with 10 bases between them. This chain's CDR3 is CASSRFRDTEAFF. CDR3 nucleotides: TGTGCCAGCAGCCGCTTCCGGGACACTGAAGCTTTCTTT.

By its share, this clonotype is medium-sized (0.01 to 0.1%). CDR3 region: CASSQHTDGPINEKLFF. CDR3 nucleotide sequence: TGTGCCAGCAGCCAACACACCGACGGACCGATTAATGAAAAACTGTTTTTT. This chain connects TRBV4-2 to TRBJ1-4, with D hard to call. CDR3 length: 17 amino acids. Germline V CDR1 and CDR2: LGHNA, YNFKEQ. Trimming stripped 2 bases from V and 4 bases from J, with 17 bases between.

This clonotype was observed many times. A much larger clone lies a single base off, so this may be a read error. The chain uses TRBV6-6 and TRBJ2-3; D not certain. V lost 6 bases and J 1 base, leaving 8 bases between the germline ends. Germline V gene lookup returns CDR1 MNHNY and CDR2 SVGAGI (reference sequence). This CDR3 contains 13 residues. Here the CDR3 reads CASSQICTDTQYF. In nucleotides, the CDR3 is TGTGCCAGCAGCCAAATTTGCACAGATACGCAGTATTTT.

For this clonotype: Being one base from a much bigger clone, this may be a read error. The V gene is TRBV6-5, the J gene TRBJ1-2, with 9 bases aligning to TRBD1. This CDR3 has 16 residues. V lost 2 bases, J lost 10 bases, and 14 bases stayed unmatched. Germline assignment: CDR1 MNHEY and CDR2 SVGAGI. Here the CDR3 DNA reads TGTGCCAGCAGTTACACAAGAAAAAGGACAGGGGAGGACTACACCTTC. Protein: CASSYTRKRTGEDYTF.

This clonotype was seen repeatedly, ten times or more. V and J are TRBV7-8 and TRBJ1-1, with a possible D match to TRBD1 (6 bases). CDR1 is SGHVS, CDR2 FQNEAQ, per germline. Between the trimmed V and J ends, which lost 2 bases and 1 base, there was a span of 8 bases. This CDR3 spans 14 amino acids. The CDR3 sequence is CASSLTGQNTEAFF. As DNA, the CDR3 is TGTGCCAGCAGCTTAACGGGACAGAACACTGAAGCTTTCTTT.

The V gene is TRBV28, the J gene TRBJ2-1; 10 bases align to TRBD2. In germline, CDR1 is MDHEN, CDR2 SYDVKM. The CDR3 extends over 16 amino acids. V gave up 10 bases and J gave up 6 bases; unmatched junction bases: 15. This CDR3 reads CAMSLAYERGGNEQFF. The CDR3 region has the DNA TGTGCCATGAGCCTGGCCTATGAGCGGGGGGGCAATGAGCAGTTCTTC.